This entry lists 16 T cell receptor beta chains sequenced from one sample in a study of early T cells in non-severe SARS-CoV-2 infection. TCRdb processed the 5' RACE reads anew with MiXCR; each CDR3 protein has one entry. The repertoire includes about 77,000 distinct CDR3 sequences, approximately 9.1% of them detected once, and nearly 5% sits in the top ten. The sequencing sample was made of whole blood. Receptors were obtained from an adult who was a healthcare worker with PCR-confirmed SARS-CoV-2 infection or an uninfected control (not recorded which).

This clonotype has a count of ten or more. J is TRBJ2-2 and V is TRBV7-2; 9 positions agree with TRBD1. Trimming took 6 bases from V and 4 from J; bases not matched to a gene: 3. The CDR3 runs 14 residues. The germline CDR1 and CDR2 sequences are SGHTA and FQGNSA. The CDR3 loop is CASRTGGSTGELFF. CDR3 bases: TGTGCCAGCAGGACAGGGGGTAGCACCGGGGAGCTGTTTTTT.

This clonotype was seen at least ten times. This chain joins TRBV28 and TRBJ1-1, with D possibly matching TRBD1 (6 bases). Germline CDR1 MDHEN, CDR2 SYDVKM. Deletions cut 3 bases from V and 1 base from J, with 9 bases between. This CDR3 has 14 residues. CDR3 sequence (DNA): TGTGCCAGCAGTTTGGGGACACCGAACACTGAAGCTTTCTTT. Translation gives CASSLGTPNTEAFF.

This clonotype was recorded at least ten times. The V call is TRBV10-3, the J call TRBJ2-1; no firm D call. Germline V gives CDR1 ENHRY, CDR2 SYGVKD. Trimming took off 10 bases at V and 9 bases at J, with 10 bases between the two ends. This CDR3 region has 10 residues. The CDR3 here is CATRWPEQFF. CDR3 nucleotide sequence: TGTGCCACCCGCTGGCCTGAGCAGTTCTTC.

This clonotype has only a few counts. The CDR3 DNA reads as TGTGCCAGTGGACCGGCTACGCAGTATTTT. Translating it yields CASGPATQYF. The chain combines TRBV28 with TRBJ2-3; D gene uncertain. The ends were cut back, 9 bases at V and 8 bases at J, with 9 bases in the middle. Germline CDR1 MDHEN, CDR2 SYDVKM. The CDR3 is 10 residues long.

This chain links TRBV6-1 with TRBJ2-1; 10 positions match TRBD2. In germline, CDR1 is MNHNS, CDR2 SASEGT. The trim removed 2 bases at V and 7 bases at J, leaving 5 bases unmatched. The CDR3 has 15 residues. The CDR3 DNA is TGTGCCAGCAGTGAACTAGCGGGAGTGGGGAATGAGCAGTTCTTC. It yields the protein CASSELAGVGNEQFF.

This rearrangement joins TRBV2 to TRBJ2-7; 10 bases are a match to TRBD2. V was pared by 4 bases and J by 9 bases, with 9 bases of the junction left unmatched. Germline CDR1 SNHLY, CDR2 FYNNEI. This CDR3 spans 14 amino acids. CDR3 nucleotide sequence: TGTGCCAGCAGTGGAAGCGGGAGGGGTTCCCCGCAGTACTTC. The encoded protein is CASSGSGRGSPQYF. Filled out from reference TRBV2 and TRBJ2-7, the complete variable domain reads EPEVTQTPSHQVTQMGQEVILRCVPISNHLYFYWYRQILGQKVEFLVSFYNNEISEKSEIFDDQFSVERPDGSNFTLKIRSTKLEDSAMYFCASSGSGRGSPQYFGPGTRLTVT.

This clonotype was picked up a small number of times. The chain links TRBV6-5 to TRBJ2-1; D is unresolved. V was trimmed by 5 bases and J by 0 bases, leaving 17 bases between them. CDR1 is MNHEY, CDR2 SVGAGI, per germline. The CDR3 length is 17 residues. The CDR3 region is CASSPHGVGSSYNEQFF. The CDR3 nucleotides read TGTGCCAGCAGTCCCCATGGGGTCGGAAGCTCCTACAATGAGCAGTTCTTC.

This clonotype was counted a single time. A much larger clone lies one base from this, so it may be a read error. The V gene is TRBV6-6, the J gene TRBJ2-7, with D tentatively TRBD1 or TRBD2 (5 bases each). CDR1 and CDR2 from the germline V gene are MNHNY and SVGAGI (reference sequence). The CDR3 extends over 15 amino acids. CDR3 in DNA: TGTGCCAGCAGCCTCTCCACGGGCCCCCGGGGCGAGCTGTACTTC. Amino acids: CASSLSTGPRGELYF.

The sample holds many counts of this clonotype. The chain's CDR3 is CASSPGSGSTGELFF. In DNA, the CDR3 is TGTGCCAGCTCACCGGGGAGCGGGAGCACCGGGGAGCTGTTTTTT. This chain links TRBV18 with TRBJ2-2, with 8 bases lining up with TRBD2. The CDR3 is 15 amino acids. V lost 3 bases and J lost 4; bases outside the gene matches: 4. In germline, CDR1 is KGHSH, CDR2 LQKENI. Variable domain in full (rest from reference TRBV18 and TRBJ2-2): NAGVMQNPRHLVRRRGQEARLRCSPMKGHSHVYWYRQLPEEGLKFMVYLQKENIIDESGMPKERFSAEFPKEGPSILRIQQVVRGDSAAYFCASSPGSGSTGELFFGEGSRLTVL.

This chain connects TRBV12-3 or TRBV12-4 to TRBJ1-2; tentative D call: TRBD1 (5 bases). This CDR3 is built from 13 residues. The V end lost 6 bases, the J end lost 2 bases, and 10 bases lay between the germline ends. CDR3 nucleotides: TGTGCCAGCAGCCTAGACAGAAACTATGGCTACACCTTC. Its protein is CASSLDRNYGYTF.

The genes are TRBV28 and TRBJ1-1; 8 bases are shared with TRBD1. The CDR3 extends over 17 amino acids. The ends lost 3 bases at V and 4 bases at J; junction bases unmatched: 13. Germline V gives CDR1 MDHEN, CDR2 SYDVKM. The CDR3 bases are TGTGCCAGCAGTTTCCCTCGGACCAGGGGGCAAAGCACTGAAGCTTTCTTT. This codes for CASSFPRTRGQSTEAFF.

The chain carries TRBV5-1 and TRBJ2-3, with TRBD2 matching over 7 bases. V lost 0 bases, J lost 4 bases, and 5 bases stayed unmatched. The CDR3 is 15 amino acids. The V gene's germline CDR1 is SGHRS and CDR2 YFSETQ. For the CDR3, the DNA is TGCGCCAGCAGCTTGGTGGCGGGAGTTTCAGATACGCAGTATTTT. The encoded protein is CASSLVAGVSDTQYF. Filled out from reference TRBV5-1 and TRBJ2-3, the complete variable domain reads KAGVTQTPRYLIKTRGQQVTLSCSPISGHRSVSWYQQTPGQGLQFLFEYFSETQRNKGNFPGRFSGRQFSNSRSEMNVSTLELGDSALYLCASSLVAGVSDTQYFGPGTRLTVL.

CDR3 amino acids: CATSDNPLPSNEQFF. The CDR3 DNA sequence: TGTGCCACCAGTGACAACCCCCTACCCTCTAATGAGCAGTTCTTC. The chain recombines TRBV24-1 with TRBJ2-1; D call uncertain. CDR1 and CDR2 from the germline V gene are KGHDR and SFDVKD. The CDR3 totals 15 residues. Trimming pared 4 bases from V and 7 bases from J, leaving 16 bases between.

This chain links TRBV7-3 with TRBJ1-2, with 9 bases fitting TRBD1. Germline V gives CDR1 SGHTA, CDR2 FQGTGA. The J segment lost 4 bases and the V segment lost 6 bases, leaving 12 bases of the junction unmatched. The length of the CDR3 is 16 residues. The CDR3 DNA is TGTGCCAGCAGTTGGTTCCCGGGACAGGGCCCCTATGGCTACACCTTC. This gives the protein CASSWFPGQGPYGYTF.

The table lists this clonotype with a few counts. The rearrangement links TRBV3-1 to TRBJ1-1; D remains unclear. Germline V gives CDR1 LGHDT, CDR2 YNNKEL (reference sequence). The ends were cut back, 2 bases at V and 2 bases at J, with 6 bases in the middle. This CDR3 is 13 amino acids long. The DNA for the CDR3 is TGTGCCAGCAGCCAACGGGAAAACACTGAAGCTTTCTTT. Protein sequence: CASSQRENTEAFF. The full variable domain, in which reference TRBV3-1 and TRBJ1-1 provide the parts outside the CDR3, is DTAVSQTPKYLVTQMGNDKSIKCEQNLGHDTMYWYKQDSKKFLKIMFSYNNKELIINETVPNRFSPKSPDKAHLNLHINSLELGDSAVYFCASSQRENTEAFFGQGTRLTVV.

Ten or more counts support this clonotype. The rearrangement uses TRBV19 and TRBJ2-1, with TRBD2 matching over 7 bases. The CDR3 runs 13 residues. Trimming at V came to 7 bases and at J to 9 bases, leaving 9 bases not matched to a gene. Germline loops: CDR1 LNHDA, CDR2 SQIVND (reference sequence). Written as DNA, the CDR3 is TGTGCCAGTATCGGGGGAGGGTTGAGTGAGCAGTTCTTC. It encodes CASIGGGLSEQFF.